What follows are 23 T cell receptor beta chains derived from one specimen sequenced in a study of graft-versus-host responses after intestinal transplantation. Profiled with immunoSEQ multiplex PCR; TCRdb holds only in-frame clones, not every one. Of about 97,000 clones listed, 75% to 95% are singletons. This sample comprised PBMCs, obtained approximately 420 days after intestinal transplant. These receptors came from a human patient who received an intestinal transplant, so some T cells may come from the graft donor.

The V and J genes are TRBV5-4 and TRBJ2-2, with D possibly being TRBD1 (5 bases). Trimming pared 4 bases from V and 6 bases from J, leaving 16 bases between. This CDR3 has 15 amino acids. Germline assignment: CDR1 SGHNT and CDR2 YYREEE (reference sequence). The DNA for the CDR3 is TGTGCCAGCAGCCCGGGTGTAGGGGATTCCGGGGAGCTGTTTTTT. It specifies CASSPGVGDSGELFF. Full variable domain (missing parts from reference TRBV5-4 and TRBJ2-2): ETGVTQSPTHLIKTRGQQVTLRCSSQSGHNTVSWYQQALGQGPQFIFQYYREEENGRGNFPPRFSGLQFPNYSSELNVNALELDDSALYLCASSPGVGDSGELFFGEGSRLTVL.

The count of this clone is one. The chain recombines TRBV5-1 with TRBJ1-1, with no clear D. The CDR3 contains 16 residues. CDR1 and CDR2 from the germline V gene are SGHRS and YFSETQ. V was clipped by 4 bases and J by 7 bases, with 23 bases between them. Here the CDR3 reads CASSPWSRIPRNEAFF. The DNA for the CDR3 is TGCGCCAGCAGCCCTTGGAGCCGGATACCGAGGAATGAAGCTTTCTTT.

With regard to this clone: In the same sample, other DNA sequences code for this CDR3. The chain employs TRBV9 and TRBJ2-3; D gene ambiguous. The CDR3 spans 12 residues. CDR1 SGDLS and CDR2 YYNGEE come from the germline V gene. Between the trimmed V and J ends, which lost 0 bases and 5 bases, there was a span of 4 bases. CDR3 sequence (DNA): TGTGCCAGCAGCGTAGGGGAAGATACGCAGTATTTT. Its translation is CASSVGEDTQYF.

The genes are TRBV27 and TRBJ2-1; D is perhaps TRBD1 or TRBD2 (6 bases each). This CDR3 spans 14 amino acids. Germline V gene data show CDR1 as MNHEY and CDR2 as SMNVEV (reference sequence). V was cut by 2 bases and J by 6 bases, with 11 bases left in between. For the CDR3, the DNA is TGTGCCAGCAGTTTAGCCGGGGGCCTCAATGAGCAGTTCTTC. This translates into CASSLAGGLNEQFF.

This chain uses TRBV5-1 with TRBJ2-5; D ambiguous. Germline V lookup: CDR1 SGHRS, CDR2 YFSETQ. V was clipped by 1 base and J by 5 bases, with 6 bases between them. This CDR3 has 12 amino acids. CDR3 loop: CASSLFRETQYF. The CDR3 nucleotides are TGCGCCAGCAGCTTGTTCCGGGAGACCCAGTACTTC.

The genes are TRBV6-1 and TRBJ2-5; 8 positions agree with TRBD2. Near its end, the DNA agrees better with TRBJ2-7, so the J call may be wrong. The CDR3 is made up of 16 amino acids. From germline, CDR1 is MNHNS and CDR2 SASEGT. In DNA, the CDR3 is TGTGCCAGCAGTGAGTGGGCCGGGGGGGGCTTAGGCGAGCAGTACTTC. It yields the protein CASSEWAGGGLGEQYF.

The rearrangement uses TRBV5-4 and TRBJ1-1; D is perhaps TRBD1 (6 bases). This CDR3 comprises 14 residues. Trimming shortened V by 0 bases and J by 6 bases, and 12 bases separated the two germline ends. Germline CDR1 and CDR2: SGHNT and YYREEE (reference sequence). The CDR3 nucleotides read TGTGCCAGCAGCTTGGGCAGGGGTCGTCCTGAAGCTTTCTTT. It is translated as CASSLGRGRPEAFF. The full variable domain, rest sourced from reference TRBV5-4 and TRBJ1-1, is ETGVTQSPTHLIKTRGQQVTLRCSSQSGHNTVSWYQQALGQGPQFIFQYYREEENGRGNFPPRFSGLQFPNYSSELNVNALELDDSALYLCASSLGRGRPEAFFGQGTRLTVV.

In DNA, the CDR3 is TGTGCCAGCAGCGTAGAGGGCAGGGGGGACGAGCAGTACTTC. Translation: CASSVEGRGDEQYF. The chain uses TRBV9 and TRBJ2-7; D may be TRBD1 (7 bases). The germline CDR1 and CDR2 sequences are SGDLS and YYNGEE. This CDR3 has 14 amino acids. The V end was cut by 0 bases, the J end by 5 bases, with 12 bases between.

The chain recombines TRBV4-1 with TRBJ1-2, with unresolved D. From germline, CDR1 is MGHRA and CDR2 YSYEKL. The CDR3 sequence is 15 residues long. Trimming stripped 0 bases from V and 4 bases from J, with 12 bases between. In DNA, the CDR3 is TGCGCCAGCAGCCAAGATGGGGTCAGCGGCTATGGCTACACCTTC. Its translation is CASSQDGVSGYGYTF.

The genes are TRBV4-2 and TRBJ2-1, with D unclear. Germline lookup yields CDR1 LGHNA and CDR2 YNFKEQ. The length of the CDR3 is 17 residues. The V gene lost 0 bases and the J gene lost 6 bases, with 18 bases spanning the gap. In DNA, the CDR3 is TGTGCCAGCAGCCAAGATTTGGCGACGTCCCCATCCAATGAGCAGTTCTTC. Translating it yields CASSQDLATSPSNEQFF.

The V call is TRBV18, the J call TRBJ1-1; possible D gene TRBD1, 5 bases. The CDR3 covers 14 residues. Trimming took off 3 bases at V and 0 bases at J, with 8 bases between the two ends. From germline, CDR1 is KGHSH and CDR2 LQKENI. Here the CDR3 reads CASSPGPVNTEAFF. The CDR3 region has the DNA TGTGCCAGCTCACCGGGGCCGGTGAACACTGAAGCTTTCTTT. Looking up the rest from reference TRBV18 and TRBJ1-1 gives the full variable domain: NAGVMQNPRHLVRRRGQEARLRCSPMKGHSHVYWYRQLPEEGLKFMVYLQKENIIDESGMPKERFSAEFPKEGPSILRIQQVVRGDSAAYFCASSPGPVNTEAFFGQGTRLTVV.

The chain uses TRBV2 and TRBJ2-3; 8 bases map to TRBD2. This CDR3 comprises 16 residues. Looked up from germline, CDR1 is SNHLY and CDR2 is FYNNEI. V was pared by 6 bases and J by 2 bases, with 10 bases of the junction left unmatched. CDR3 sequence (DNA): TGTGCCAGCAGCGTTCCTTTAGCGGGGAACACAGATACGCAGTATTTT. Translating gives CASSVPLAGNTDTQYF.

The chain combines TRBV29-1 with TRBJ2-3, with 7 nucleotides matching TRBD1. This CDR3 is built from 13 residues. In germline, CDR1 is SQVTM, CDR2 ANQGSEA. Trimming took 4 bases from V and 7 from J; bases not matched to a gene: 8. In DNA form, the CDR3 reads TGCAGCGTTGGCACAGGGGCTTCCTATACGCAGTATTTT. It is translated as CSVGTGASYTQYF.

The CDR3 here is CASSYSPDAGNEKLFF. CDR3 bases: TGTGCCAGCAGTTACTCCCCAGACGCGGGAAATGAAAAACTGTTTTTT. V usage is TRBV6-7 and J usage is TRBJ1-4; D gene uncertain. TRBV6-7 is an ORF; its function is uncertain. This CDR3 spans 16 amino acids. V was pared by 0 bases and J by 5 bases, with 13 bases between.

In its sample, this clone was seen a few times. V and J are TRBV5-4 and TRBJ2-7; D perhaps matches TRBD1 (6 bases). With 4 bases removed from V and 12 bases from J, the gap between germline ends came to 14 bases. Germline CDR1 and CDR2: SGHNT and YYREEE (reference sequence). CDR3 length: 11 residues. CDR3 DNA: TGTGCCAGCAGCGGCGAACAGGGATCGTACTTC. Protein: CASSGEQGSYF. Together with reference TRBV5-4 and TRBJ2-7, the CDR3 gives the full variable domain: ETGVTQSPTHLIKTRGQQVTLRCSSQSGHNTVSWYQQALGQGPQFIFQYYREEENGRGNFPPRFSGLQFPNYSSELNVNALELDDSALYLCASSGEQGSYFGPGTRLTVT.

The chain couples TRBV15 to TRBJ1-4, with TRBD1 identical over 8 bases. Trimming cost V 8 bases and J 3 bases; bases outside gene matches: 8. From germline, CDR1 is LNHNV and CDR2 YYDKDF (reference sequence). This CDR3 comprises 15 residues. The CDR3 bases are TGTGCCACCGAAGAACAGGGGGAGGCTAATGAAAAACTGTTTTTT. This gives the protein CATEEQGEANEKLFF.

This sequence joins TRBV5-1 and TRBJ2-3; D possibly corresponds to TRBD1 (6 bases). V shed 4 bases and J shed 3 bases, with 15 bases lying between them. The germline V gene encodes CDR1 SGHRS and CDR2 YFSETQ. The CDR3 is 15 amino acids. CDR3 DNA sequence: TGCGCCAGCAGCGTCCAGGGGTCGGGGACAGATACGCAGTATTTT. Its protein product is CASSVQGSGTDTQYF.

The chain couples TRBV5-1 to TRBJ2-1, with 8 bases that match TRBD2. Germline CDR1 SGHRS, CDR2 YFSETQ. CDR3 length: 14 residues. V lost 2 bases and J lost 5; bases outside the gene matches: 3. Here the CDR3 DNA reads TGCGCCAGCAGCTTCGGGCGGGGGGACAATGAGCAGTTCTTC. The encoded protein is CASSFGRGDNEQFF.

The chain employs TRBV5-8 and TRBJ2-7; D perhaps matches TRBD1 (6 bases). Germline CDR1 reads SGHTS; CDR2 reads YDEGEE. Trimming took 3 bases from V and 2 from J, leaving 12 bases between them. The CDR3 is 14 amino acids. CDR3 bases: TGTGCCAGCAGCTGGATACAGGGAACCTACGAGCAGTACTTC. It is translated as CASSWIQGTYEQYF.

The chain couples TRBV7-7 to TRBJ2-7; 10 bases line up with TRBD1. The germline gives CDR1 SSHAT, CDR2 FNYEAQ (reference sequence). The CDR3 consists of 13 residues. CDR3 sequence (DNA): TGTGCTAGCGAGGACAGGGGGTCCTACGAGCAGTACTTC. Amino acid sequence: CASEDRGSYEQYF.

The chain recombines TRBV1 with TRBJ2-5; the table assigns TRBD2, which was not confirmed against the DNA. TRBV1 is noted as a pseudogene. The CDR3 totals 15 residues. The CDR3 bases are TGCACCAGCAGCCAAGCGTCCGATGGTTTCGGGACCCAGTACTTC. It specifies CTSSQASDGFGTQYF.

This chain joins TRBV7-2 and TRBJ1-3, with 7 positions matching TRBD1. Germline V CDR1 and CDR2: SGHTA, FQGNSA. The J segment lost 4 bases and the V segment lost 1 base, leaving 13 bases of the junction unmatched. The CDR3 contains 18 residues. Here the CDR3 DNA reads TGTGCCAGCAGCTTAGTTCGGGGCCGACAGGGTCGGGGAAACACCATATATTTT. Amino acids: CASSLVRGRQGRGNTIYF. Supplemented by reference TRBV7-2 and TRBJ1-3, the full variable domain reads GAGVSQSPSNKVTEKGKDVELRCDPISGHTALYWYRQSLGQGLEFLIYFQGNSAPDKSGLPSDRFSAERTGGSVSTLTIQRTQQEDSAVYLCASSLVRGRQGRGNTIYFGEGSWLTVV.

This clone has only one observation. This chain joins TRBV27 and TRBJ1-2, with 8 bases that match TRBD1. The germline V gene has CDR1 MNHEY and CDR2 SMNVEV (reference sequence). The J segment lost 4 bases and the V segment lost 5 bases, leaving 12 bases of the junction unmatched. The CDR3 extends over 16 amino acids. CDR3 residues: CASSPQTGVRGYGYTF. The CDR3 DNA is TGTGCCAGCAGTCCCCAGACAGGGGTTCGGGGCTATGGCTACACCTTC.